These 15 T cell receptor beta chains were sequenced from one sample in a study of T cells after yellow fever vaccination. TCRdb reanalysed the 5' RACE reads using MiXCR and keeps one entry per CDR3 protein. The table records hundreds of thousands of distinct CDR3 sequences, 3% to 4.5% of them present only once. This specimen consisted of PBMCs, obtained on the day of the yellow fever booster vaccination. These receptors were taken from a man aged 18 to 30 who received the YFV17D yellow fever vaccine.

This clonotype was seen a few times. This chain links TRBV20-1 with TRBJ2-7; 7 positions agree with TRBD1. J lost 7 bases, V lost 2 bases, and 5 bases had no gene match. CDR1 DFQATT and CDR2 SNEGSKA come from the germline V gene (reference sequence). This CDR3 region has 12 residues. The CDR3 loop reads CSARMWTGEQYV. CDR3 DNA: TGCAGTGCTAGAATGTGGACAGGAGAGCAGTACGTC.

The table lists this clonotype with a few counts. The DNA for the CDR3 is TGTGCCATCAGTGCGGCGGCCGAGACCCAGTACTTC. Translating it yields CAISAAAETQYF. V is TRBV10-3 and J is TRBJ2-5; D is unresolved. CDR1 and CDR2 from the germline V gene are ENHRY and SYGVKD. The CDR3 length is 12 residues. V dropped 4 bases and J dropped 5 bases, with 8 bases sitting between them.

This clonotype showed up just a few times. The chain has TRBV5-5 and TRBJ1-1, with D perhaps TRBD1 (5 bases). The CDR3 spans 13 residues. Trimming pared 3 bases from V and 1 base from J, leaving 7 bases between. Germline CDR1 and CDR2: SGHKS and YYEKEE (reference sequence). CDR3 nucleotides: TGTGCCAGCAGCTGGGACTGGAACACTGAAGCTTTCTTT. This sequence encodes CASSWDWNTEAFF.

This clonotype was seen a few times. CDR3 protein: CSARLAGVSYEQYV. The DNA of the CDR3 is TGCAGTGCTAGACTAGCGGGGGTATCTTACGAGCAGTACGTC. The chain employs TRBV20-1 and TRBJ2-7, with 10 positions matching TRBD2. The V gene end was trimmed by 2 bases and the J gene end by 4 bases; junction bases not matched to a gene: 5. The CDR3 length is 14 residues. Germline V lookup: CDR1 DFQATT, CDR2 SNEGSKA (reference sequence).

This clonotype appeared many times. The rearrangement links TRBV9 to TRBJ2-1, with 8 bases that match TRBD1. Germline values: CDR1 SGDLS, CDR2 YYNGEE. This CDR3 is built from 16 residues. J lost 8 bases, V lost 4 bases, and 14 bases had no gene match. This chain's CDR3 is CASSPRTGSSTDEQFF. CDR3 DNA: TGTGCCAGCAGCCCGAGGACAGGGTCCTCTACCGATGAGCAGTTCTTC. The full variable domain, its missing parts supplied by reference TRBV9 and TRBJ2-1, is DSGVTQTPKHLITATGQRVTLRCSPRSGDLSVYWYQQSLDQGLQFLIQYYNGEERAKGNILERFSAQQFPDLHSELNLSSLELGDSALYFCASSPRTGSSTDEQFFGPGTRLTVL.

This clonotype was observed at least ten times. The chain carries TRBV20-1 and TRBJ1-6; weak D call: TRBD1 (5 bases). The CDR3 consists of 14 residues. Germline V gives CDR1 DFQATT, CDR2 SNEGSKA (reference sequence). The V gene lost 1 base and the J gene lost 7 bases, with 11 bases spanning the gap. CDR3 nucleotides: TGCAGTGCTAGAGCCGGCAGGGTCAATTCACCCCTCCACTTT. This encodes CSARAGRVNSPLHF.

This chain uses TRBV7-9 with TRBJ2-5; possible D gene TRBD1, 6 bases. The CDR3 spans 13 residues. CDR1 SEHNR and CDR2 FQNEAQ come from the germline V gene (reference sequence). Between the trimmed V and J ends, which lost 2 bases and 10 bases, there was a span of 14 bases. CDR3 protein: CASSLNPGEGQYF. The CDR3 coding sequence is TGTGCCAGCAGCTTAAACCCAGGGGAAGGCCAGTACTTC.

This chain links TRBV7-2 with TRBJ2-7; D call uncertain. CDR3 length: 16 residues. CDR1 and CDR2 from the germline V gene are SGHTA and FQGNSA. The V gene lost 0 bases and the J gene lost 2 bases, with 14 bases spanning the gap. CDR3 sequence: CASSLARLSVAYEQYF. CDR3 DNA: TGTGCCAGCAGCTTAGCCCGGCTATCCGTCGCCTACGAGCAGTACTTC. The full variable domain, rest sourced from reference TRBV7-2 and TRBJ2-7, is GAGVSQSPSNKVTEKGKDVELRCDPISGHTALYWYRQSLGQGLEFLIYFQGNSAPDKSGLPSDRFSAERTGGSVSTLTIQRTQQEDSAVYLCASSLARLSVAYEQYFGPGTRLTVT.

A note on this clonotype: Possible read error: a much larger clone is one base away. The chain links TRBV4-3 to TRBJ2-5, with D possibly matching TRBD2 (5 bases). This CDR3 comprises 13 residues. Trimming removed 0 bases from V and 9 bases from J, with 11 bases in between. The V gene's germline CDR1 is LGHNA and CDR2 YSLEER. The CDR3 DNA reads TGCGCCAGCAGCCAAGAAAGGGCCGGGGCCCAGTACTTC. Protein product: CASSQERAGAQYF.

This clonotype occurred a few times. The chain couples TRBV2 to TRBJ1-5; the D gene is possibly TRBD1 (5 bases). The CDR3 runs to 14 residues. V was cut by 3 bases and J by 5 bases, with 11 bases left in between. Germline CDR1 and CDR2: SNHLY and FYNNEI. The CDR3 region has the DNA TGTGCCAGCAGTGAGATCAGGGCTTATCAGCCCCAGCATTTT. The encoded protein is CASSEIRAYQPQHF.

The chain recombines TRBV6-2 or TRBV6-3 with TRBJ1-6, with 7 bases lining up with TRBD1. Trimming removed 8 bases from V and 7 bases from J; junction bases left unmatched: 5. Germline V CDR1 and CDR2: MNHEY, SVGEGT. The CDR3 loop spans 13 amino acids. CDR3: CASGGQVNSPLHF. The CDR3 bases are TGTGCCAGCGGAGGACAGGTAAATTCACCCCTCCACTTT.

This clonotype was observed at least ten times. The rearrangement joins TRBV7-2 to TRBJ1-1; D perhaps matches TRBD1 (6 bases). The CDR3 covers 12 residues. Germline CDR1 SGHTA, CDR2 FQGNSA. V was shortened by 4 bases and J by 7 bases, with 10 bases between the two germline ends. In nucleotides, the CDR3 is TGTGCCAGCAGCTCTACAGGGAATGAAGCTTTCTTT. This gives the protein CASSSTGNEAFF.

The sample holds many counts of this clonotype. The chain employs TRBV10-1 and TRBJ2-7, with 10 positions matching TRBD1. V shed 3 bases and J 4 bases; nucleotides not matched to a gene: 6. Germline V gives CDR1 WNHNN, CDR2 SYGVQD (reference sequence). The CDR3 consists of 15 residues. CDR3 bases: TGCGCCAGCAGTGACCCGGGACAGGGGTTTTACGAGCAGTACTTC. The encoded protein is CASSDPGQGFYEQYF.

This clonotype was detected many times. This rearrangement joins TRBV5-1 to TRBJ2-1; 8 bases are a match to TRBD2. Germline V gene data show CDR1 as SGHRS and CDR2 as YFSETQ. J was trimmed by 6 bases and V by 0 bases; bases with no gene match: 2. There are 14 residues in the CDR3. CDR3 DNA sequence: TGCGCCAGCAGCTTGGGCGGGGGGTCCAATGAGCAGTTCTTC. The encoded protein is CASSLGGGSNEQFF.

Remarks on this clonotype: This sequence may be a read error, since a much larger clone differs from it by one base. The chain is built from TRBV4-3 and TRBJ2-5, with D maybe TRBD1 (6 bases). The germline gives CDR1 LGHNA, CDR2 YSLEER. The CDR3 contains 16 residues. This CDR3 is CARSRYRVGDQETQYF. The CDR3 DNA sequence: TGCGCCCGCAGCCGATACAGGGTCGGGGATCAAGAGACCCAGTACTTC.